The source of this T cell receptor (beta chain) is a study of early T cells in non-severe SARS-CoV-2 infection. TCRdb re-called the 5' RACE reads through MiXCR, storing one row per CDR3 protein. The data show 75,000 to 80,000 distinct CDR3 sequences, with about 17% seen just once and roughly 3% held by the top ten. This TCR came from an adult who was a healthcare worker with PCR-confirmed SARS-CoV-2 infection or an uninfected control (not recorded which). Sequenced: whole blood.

The CDR3 region has the DNA TGCAGCGTTGTACGGGGACCAGATACGCAGTATTTT. Translation gives CSVVRGPDTQYF. The chain uses TRBV29-1 and TRBJ2-3; either TRBD1 or TRBD2 may supply D (5 bases each). Germline values: CDR1 SQVTM, CDR2 ANQGSEA. Trimming removed 4 bases at V and 4 bases at J, with 9 bases between. The CDR3 consists of 12 residues.